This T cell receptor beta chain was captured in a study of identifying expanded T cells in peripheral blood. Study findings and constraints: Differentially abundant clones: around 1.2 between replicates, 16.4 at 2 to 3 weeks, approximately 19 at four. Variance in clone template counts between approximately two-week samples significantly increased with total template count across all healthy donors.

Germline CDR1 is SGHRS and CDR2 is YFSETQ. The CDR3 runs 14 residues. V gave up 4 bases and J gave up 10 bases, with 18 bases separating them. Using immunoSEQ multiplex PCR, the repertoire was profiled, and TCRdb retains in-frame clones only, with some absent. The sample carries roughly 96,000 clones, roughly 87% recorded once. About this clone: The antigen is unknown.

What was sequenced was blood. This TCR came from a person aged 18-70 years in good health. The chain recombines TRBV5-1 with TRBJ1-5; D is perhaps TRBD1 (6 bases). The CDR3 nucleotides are TGCGCCAGCAGCGCTGTTGGGGGGGCTGGACCCCAGCATTTT. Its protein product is CASSAVGGAGPQHF.